The present entry profiles one TCR beta chain with its context. Assay used: immunoSEQ multiplex PCR; TCRdb lists only in-frame clones, some missing. Altogether about 140,000 clones are present, around 92% being singletons, with the ten largest covering about 3%. This record belongs to a study of T cell responses to AZD1222 COVID-19 vaccine. This CDR3 comprises 13 residues. The trim removed 6 bases at V and 5 bases at J, leaving 4 bases unmatched. Sample: peripheral blood, taken on day 0 of AZD1222 vaccination. The gene calls are TRBV12-3 or TRBV12-4 and TRBJ2-3, with 8 bases that match TRBD2. This clonotype was obtained from an adult in good health. CDR3 DNA sequence: TGTGCCAGCAGAGCGGGGGCGGGAGATACGCAGTATTTT. As protein: CASRAGAGDTQYF.